This T cell receptor beta chain was retrieved from a study of T cell repertoires in cytomegalovirus infection. TCRdb analysed the reads with MiXCR anew, one entry per CDR3 protein. The sample lists 570,000 or so distinct CDR3 sequences, 35% to 50% occurring once. The count of this clonotype is one. As yet, its antigen is unknown. The V gene's germline CDR1 is SGHVT and CDR2 SQSDAQ. CDR3 length equals 12 residues. Between the trimmed V and J ends, which lost 1 base and 9 bases, there was a span of 9 bases. Sequencing used cultured PBMCs, obtained from culture after CMV antigen stimulation. The clonotype comes from a human donor in good health (CMV status not recorded). Some clones in this sample may be carry-over from other donors' samples. The chain carries TRBV7-4 and TRBJ1-2, with unresolved D. CDR3 residues: CASSLVSWRYTF. Here the CDR3 DNA reads TGTGCCAGCAGCTTAGTCAGCTGGCGCTACACCTTC. Looking up the rest from reference TRBV7-4 and TRBJ1-2 gives the full variable domain: GAGVSQSPRYKVAKRGRDVALRCDSISGHVTLYWYRQTLGQGSEVLTYSQSDAQRDKSGRPSGRFSAERPERSVSTLKIQRTEQGDSAVYLCASSLVSWRYTFGSGTRLTVV.